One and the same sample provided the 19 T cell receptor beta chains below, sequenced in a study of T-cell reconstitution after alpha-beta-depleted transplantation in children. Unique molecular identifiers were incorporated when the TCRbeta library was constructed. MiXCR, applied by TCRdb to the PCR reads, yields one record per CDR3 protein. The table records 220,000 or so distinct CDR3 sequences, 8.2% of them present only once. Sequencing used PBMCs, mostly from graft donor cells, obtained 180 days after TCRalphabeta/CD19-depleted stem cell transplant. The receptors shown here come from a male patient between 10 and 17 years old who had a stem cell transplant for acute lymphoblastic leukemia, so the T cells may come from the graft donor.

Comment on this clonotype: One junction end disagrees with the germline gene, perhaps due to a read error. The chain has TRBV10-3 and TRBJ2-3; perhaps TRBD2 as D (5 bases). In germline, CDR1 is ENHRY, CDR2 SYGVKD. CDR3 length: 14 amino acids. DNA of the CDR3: TGTGCCATCAGGGAGTTGAGGGACACAGATACGCAGTATTTT. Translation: CAIRELRDTDTQYF.

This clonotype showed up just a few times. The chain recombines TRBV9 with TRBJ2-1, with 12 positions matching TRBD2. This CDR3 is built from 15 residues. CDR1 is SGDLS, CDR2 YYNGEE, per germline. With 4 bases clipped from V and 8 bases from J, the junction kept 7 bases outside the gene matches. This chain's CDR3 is CASSSRLAGVDEQFF. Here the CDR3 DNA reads TGTGCCAGCAGCTCTCGACTAGCGGGAGTCGATGAGCAGTTCTTC. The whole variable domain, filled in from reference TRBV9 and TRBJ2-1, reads DSGVTQTPKHLITATGQRVTLRCSPRSGDLSVYWYQQSLDQGLQFLIQYYNGEERAKGNILERFSAQQFPDLHSELNLSSLELGDSALYFCASSSRLAGVDEQFFGPGTRLTVL.

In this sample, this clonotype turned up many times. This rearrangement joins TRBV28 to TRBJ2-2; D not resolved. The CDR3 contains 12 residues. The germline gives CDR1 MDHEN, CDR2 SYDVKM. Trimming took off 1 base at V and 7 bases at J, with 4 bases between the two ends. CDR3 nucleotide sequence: TGTGCCAGCAGTTTATCCGTCGGGGAGCTGTTTTTT. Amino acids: CASSLSVGELFF.

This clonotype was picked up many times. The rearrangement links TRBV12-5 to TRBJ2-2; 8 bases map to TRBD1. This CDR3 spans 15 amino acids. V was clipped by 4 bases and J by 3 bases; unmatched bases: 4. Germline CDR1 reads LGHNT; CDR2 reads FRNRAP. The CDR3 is CASGSDRAYTGELFF. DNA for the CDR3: TGTGCTAGTGGTTCGGACAGGGCGTACACCGGGGAGCTGTTTTTT.

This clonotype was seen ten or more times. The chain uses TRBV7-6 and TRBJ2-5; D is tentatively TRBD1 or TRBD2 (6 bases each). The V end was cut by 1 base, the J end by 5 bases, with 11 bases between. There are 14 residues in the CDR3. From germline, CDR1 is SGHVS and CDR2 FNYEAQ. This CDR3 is CASSLGKGGETQYF. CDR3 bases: TGTGCCAGCAGCTTAGGAAAAGGGGGGGAGACCCAGTACTTC. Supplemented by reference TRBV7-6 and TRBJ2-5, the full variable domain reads GAGVSQSPRYKVTKRGQDVALRCDPISGHVSLYWYRQALGQGPEFLTYFNYEAQQDKSGLPNDRFSAERPEGSISTLTIQRTEQRDSAMYRCASSLGKGGETQYFGPGTRLLVL.

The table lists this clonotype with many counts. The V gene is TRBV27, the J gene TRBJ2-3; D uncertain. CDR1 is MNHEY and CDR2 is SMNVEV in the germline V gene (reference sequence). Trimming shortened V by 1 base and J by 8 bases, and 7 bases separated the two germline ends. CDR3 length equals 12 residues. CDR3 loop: CASSLYGGTQYF. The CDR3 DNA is TGTGCCAGCAGTTTATATGGCGGTACGCAGTATTTT.

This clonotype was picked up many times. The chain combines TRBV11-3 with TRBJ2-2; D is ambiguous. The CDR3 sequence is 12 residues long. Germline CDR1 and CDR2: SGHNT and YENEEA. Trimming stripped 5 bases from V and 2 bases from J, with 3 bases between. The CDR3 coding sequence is TGTGCCAGCAGCATTAACACCGGGGAGCTGTTTTTT. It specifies CASSINTGELFF.

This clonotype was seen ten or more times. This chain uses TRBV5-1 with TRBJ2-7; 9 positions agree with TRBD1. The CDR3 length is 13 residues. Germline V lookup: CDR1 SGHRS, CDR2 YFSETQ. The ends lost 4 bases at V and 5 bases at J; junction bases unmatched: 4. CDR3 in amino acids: CASSRTGVNEQYF. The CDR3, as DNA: TGCGCCAGCAGCCGGACAGGGGTCAACGAGCAGTACTTC.

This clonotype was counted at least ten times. The DNA of the CDR3 is TGTGCCAGCAGTTTCCGACCGACGGCGTGGGGAACCGGGGAGCTGTTTTTT. It specifies CASSFRPTAWGTGELFF. The rearrangement joins TRBV27 to TRBJ2-2; D ambiguous. The length of the CDR3 is 17 residues. Germline V gene data show CDR1 as MNHEY and CDR2 as SMNVEV (reference sequence). V lost 3 bases, J lost 5 bases, and 19 bases lay in between.

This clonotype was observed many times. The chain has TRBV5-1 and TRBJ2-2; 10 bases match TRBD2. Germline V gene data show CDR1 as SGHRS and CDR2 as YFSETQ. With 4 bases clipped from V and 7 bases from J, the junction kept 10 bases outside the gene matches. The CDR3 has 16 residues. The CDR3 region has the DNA TGCGCCAGCAGCACCTATAGCGGGAGGACGGACGGGGAGCTGTTTTTT. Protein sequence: CASSTYSGRTDGELFF.

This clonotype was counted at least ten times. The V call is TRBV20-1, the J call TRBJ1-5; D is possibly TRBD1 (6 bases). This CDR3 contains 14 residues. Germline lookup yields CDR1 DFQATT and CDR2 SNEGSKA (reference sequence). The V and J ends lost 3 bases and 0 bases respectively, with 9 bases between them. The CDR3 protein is CSASWTASNQPQHF. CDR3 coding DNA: TGCAGTGCTAGTTGGACAGCTAGCAATCAGCCCCAGCATTTT.

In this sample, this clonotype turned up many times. The CDR3 reads CASSQDPLAGGQVDTQYF. Written as DNA, the CDR3 is TGTGCCAGCAGCCAAGATCCTCTAGCGGGGGGGCAGGTAGATACGCAGTATTTT. The rearrangement joins TRBV3-1 to TRBJ2-3; 12 bases match TRBD2. The CDR3 contains 18 residues. J gave up 5 bases and V 0 bases, and 9 bases lay outside the gene matches. Germline V gene data show CDR1 as LGHDT and CDR2 as YNNKEL (reference sequence).

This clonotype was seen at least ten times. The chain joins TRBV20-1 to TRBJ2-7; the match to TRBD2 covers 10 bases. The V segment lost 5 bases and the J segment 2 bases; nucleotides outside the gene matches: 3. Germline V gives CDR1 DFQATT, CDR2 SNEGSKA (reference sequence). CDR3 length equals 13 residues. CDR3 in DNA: TGCAGTGCTGGGACTAGCGCTCCCTACGAGCAGTACTTC. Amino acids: CSAGTSAPYEQYF.

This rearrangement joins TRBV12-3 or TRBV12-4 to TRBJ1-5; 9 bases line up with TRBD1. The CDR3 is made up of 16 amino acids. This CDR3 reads CTISPGTGWFNQPQHF. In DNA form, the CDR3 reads TGTACCATCAGTCCCGGGACAGGGTGGTTCAATCAGCCCCAGCATTTT.

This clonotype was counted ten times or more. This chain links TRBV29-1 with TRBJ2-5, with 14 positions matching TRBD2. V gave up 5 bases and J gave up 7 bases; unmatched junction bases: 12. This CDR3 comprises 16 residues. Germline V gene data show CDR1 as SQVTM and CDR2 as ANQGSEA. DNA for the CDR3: TGCAGCGTTTGGGGACTAGCGGGAGCAGGGGAAGCGACCCAGTACTTC. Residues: CSVWGLAGAGEATQYF. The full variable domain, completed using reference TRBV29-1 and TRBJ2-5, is SAVISQKPSRDICQRGTSLTIQCQVDSQVTMMFWYRQQPGQSLTLIATANQGSEATYESGFVIDKFPISRPNLTFSTLTVSNMSPEDSSIYLCSVWGLAGAGEATQYFGPGTRLLVL.

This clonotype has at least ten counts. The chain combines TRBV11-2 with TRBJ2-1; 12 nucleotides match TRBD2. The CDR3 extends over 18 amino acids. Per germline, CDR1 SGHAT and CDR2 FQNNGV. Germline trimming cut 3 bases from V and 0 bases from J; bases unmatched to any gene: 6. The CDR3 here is CASSFELAGGPSYNEQFF. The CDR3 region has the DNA TGTGCCAGCAGCTTTGAACTAGCGGGGGGTCCCTCCTACAATGAGCAGTTCTTC.

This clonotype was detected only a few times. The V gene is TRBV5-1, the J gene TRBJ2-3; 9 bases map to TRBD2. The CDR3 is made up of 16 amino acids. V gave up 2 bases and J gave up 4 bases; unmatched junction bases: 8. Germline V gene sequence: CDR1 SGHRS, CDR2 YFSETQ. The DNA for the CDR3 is TGCGCCAGCAGCTTCATTAGCGGGAGACTTTCAGATACGCAGTATTTT. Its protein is CASSFISGRLSDTQYF. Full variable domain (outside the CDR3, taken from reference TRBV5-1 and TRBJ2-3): KAGVTQTPRYLIKTRGQQVTLSCSPISGHRSVSWYQQTPGQGLQFLFEYFSETQRNKGNFPGRFSGRQFSNSRSEMNVSTLELGDSALYLCASSFISGRLSDTQYFGPGTRLTVL.

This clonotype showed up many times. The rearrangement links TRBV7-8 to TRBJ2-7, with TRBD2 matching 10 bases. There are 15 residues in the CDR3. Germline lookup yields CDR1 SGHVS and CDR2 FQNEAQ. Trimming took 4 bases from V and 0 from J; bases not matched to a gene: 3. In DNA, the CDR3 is TGTGCCAGCAGCTCCGGGACTAGCGCCTCCTACGAGCAGTACTTC. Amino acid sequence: CASSSGTSASYEQYF.

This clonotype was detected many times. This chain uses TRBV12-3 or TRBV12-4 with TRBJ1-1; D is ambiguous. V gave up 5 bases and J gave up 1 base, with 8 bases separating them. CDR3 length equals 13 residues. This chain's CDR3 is CASSIKSNTEAFF. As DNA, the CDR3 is TGTGCCAGCAGTATCAAGTCGAACACTGAAGCTTTCTTT.